The 10 T cell receptor beta chains presented below share a single source sample, sequenced in a study of blood T cell repertoires in COVID-19. The protocol was immunoSEQ multiplex PCR, while the TCRdb copy is restricted to in-frame clones and leaves out a portion. The sample comprises 110,000 or so clones, approximately 86% of which are singletons, and 7.7% rests with the top ten. Sequencing used peripheral blood. These receptors were obtained from a human donor in a cohort sampled during active COVID-19.

The chain carries TRBV29-1 and TRBJ2-7, with 10 bases aligning to TRBD1. The V gene's germline CDR1 is SQVTM and CDR2 ANQGSEA. The V and J ends lost 6 bases and 3 bases, in that order; junction bases with no gene match: 5. The CDR3 covers 13 residues. DNA of the CDR3: TGCAGCGTCCCCGGGACAGGGGACTACGAGCAGTACTTC. It specifies CSVPGTGDYEQYF.

The CDR3 DNA sequence: TGTGCCAGCAGCCAGGGAACGGAGACCCAGTACTTC. It encodes CASSQGTETQYF. The chain has TRBV5-4 and TRBJ2-5; perhaps TRBD1 as D (5 bases). V gave up 4 bases and J gave up 5 bases, with 9 bases separating them. The CDR3 is 12 amino acids. CDR1 is SGHNT and CDR2 is YYREEE in the germline V gene (reference sequence).

V and J are TRBV18 and TRBJ2-3; possibly TRBD1 for D (7 bases). The germline gives CDR1 KGHSH, CDR2 LQKENI. Trimming took off 3 bases at V and 1 base at J, with 11 bases between the two ends. The CDR3 is made up of 15 amino acids. CDR3 sequence (DNA): TGTGCCAGCTCACCCCCAGGGGGGCGCACAGATACGCAGTATTTT. Its protein is CASSPPGGRTDTQYF.

The J gene is TRBJ1-1, the V gene TRBV4-1, with no clear D. Trimming took off 0 bases at V and 0 bases at J, with 8 bases between the two ends. The germline CDR1 and CDR2 sequences are MGHRA and YSYEKL. The CDR3 is made up of 15 amino acids. DNA for the CDR3: TGCGCCAGCAGCCAAGATCCTGACATGAACACTGAAGCTTTCTTT. Encoded protein: CASSQDPDMNTEAFF.

V is TRBV6-5 and J is TRBJ1-1, with D uncertain. From germline, CDR1 is MNHEY and CDR2 SVGAGI. V was clipped by 2 bases and J by 4 bases, with 11 bases between them. CDR3 length: 14 residues. The CDR3 is CASSYTGLVTEAFF. The CDR3 DNA sequence: TGTGCCAGCAGTTACACGGGTTTGGTCACTGAAGCTTTCTTT.

The rearrangement joins TRBV5-4 to TRBJ1-3, with D unclear. Germline CDR1 SGHNT, CDR2 YYREEE (reference sequence). V was cut by 0 bases and J by 2 bases, with 9 bases left in between. The CDR3 has 15 residues. CDR3 protein: CASSLERGPGNTIYF. CDR3 nucleotide sequence: TGTGCCAGCAGCTTGGAGCGAGGGCCTGGAAACACCATATATTTT.

The rearrangement joins TRBV2 to TRBJ2-2, with 9 bases that match TRBD2. Per germline, CDR1 SNHLY and CDR2 FYNNEI. V trimming: 7 bases; J trimming: 6 bases; junction bases outside the gene matches: 9. The CDR3 has 15 amino acids. The CDR3 reads CASTPRSGGPGELFF. DNA for the CDR3: TGTGCCAGCACCCCCAGAAGCGGGGGGCCCGGGGAGCTGTTTTTT.

Here the CDR3 reads CATAPTSGPYNEQFF. Here the CDR3 DNA reads TGTGCCACCGCCCCTACTAGCGGACCCTACAATGAGCAGTTCTTC. V usage is TRBV19 and J usage is TRBJ2-1; 8 bases match TRBD2. The CDR3 totals 15 residues. The germline gives CDR1 LNHDA, CDR2 SQIVND (reference sequence). With V trimmed by 10 bases and J by 2 bases, 10 bases remained unmatched.

The chain is built from TRBV6-6 and TRBJ1-1; D remains unclear. V was trimmed by 0 bases and J by 6 bases, leaving 8 bases between them. CDR1 is MNHNY, CDR2 SVGAGI, per germline (reference sequence). There are 13 residues in the CDR3. In DNA form, the CDR3 reads TGTGCCAGCAGTTACTCGAGCGACTCTGAAGCTTTCTTT. Translated: CASSYSSDSEAFF.

This sequence joins TRBV19 and TRBJ1-4, with 11 bases aligning to TRBD1. Germline V lookup: CDR1 LNHDA, CDR2 SQIVND (reference sequence). V lost 3 bases to trimming and J lost 10 bases; unmatched junction nucleotides: 10. This CDR3 contains 16 residues. The CDR3 DNA is TGTGCCAGTAGTATTGGTACCGGGACAGGGGGAGGAAAACTGTTTTTT. Amino acid sequence: CASSIGTGTGGGKLFF.